Listed below are T cell receptor beta chains from one sample, sequenced in a study of blood T cell repertoires in COVID-19. Data came from immunoSEQ multiplex PCR; TCRdb stores just in-frame clones and leaves some out. The sample lists about 83,000 clones; roughly 82% were seen once. Material for sequencing was peripheral blood. These receptors came from a man in his fifties or sixties with active COVID-19. The CDR3 runs from the conserved cysteine through the conserved F or W. A D gene is named only where the DNA matches it firmly. Where a row states a size, it is once, few, many or the class of an expanded clone; other rows omit it.

J	V	size	D	length	CDR3	DNA
TRBJ2-1	TRBV6-5	.	.	15	CASSRTETSYNEQFF	TGTGCCAGCAGTCGGACAGAAACCTCCTACAATGAGCAGTTCTTC
TRBJ2-6	TRBV30	.	.	16	CAWTPPLGAGANVLTF	TGTGCCTGGACCCCCCCGTTGGGAGCTGGGGCCAACGTCCTGACTTTC
TRBJ2-7	TRBV7-2	.	.	14	CASSSLASKYEQYF	TGTGCCAGCAGCTCTCTAGCGTCCAAATACGAGCAGTACTTC
TRBJ2-7	TRBV7-2	.	TRBD2	15	CASSPGGGSSYEQYF	TGTGCCAGCAGCCCCGGGGGGGGGAGCTCCTACGAGCAGTACTTC
TRBJ2-7	TRBV14	.	.	15	CASSLPGQGSYEQYF	TGTGCCAGCAGCCTTCCTGGTCAGGGATCCTACGAGCAGTACTTC
TRBJ2-5	TRBV28	.	TRBD2	17	CASSLGLAGGYQETQYF	TGTGCCAGCAGTCTAGGACTAGCGGGGGGTTACCAAGAGACCCAGTACTTC
TRBJ2-7	TRBV5-6	.	.	14	CASSLERTYYEQYF	TGTGCCAGCAGCTTGGAGCGTACGTACTACGAGCAGTACTTC
TRBJ1-4	TRBV4-1	.	.	16	CASSQNQGSSNEKLFF	TGCGCCAGCAGCCAGAATCAGGGGTCGTCAAATGAAAAACTGTTTTTT
TRBJ1-6	TRBV7-2	.	TRBD1	15	CASSRLTGNNSPLHF	TGTGCCAGCAGCCGCCTGACAGGGAATAATTCACCCCTCCACTTT
TRBJ2-7	TRBV6-4	.	TRBD2	15	CASSLPGLAGDEQYF	TGTGCCAGCAGCTTACCGGGACTAGCGGGAGACGAGCAGTACTTC
TRBJ2-3	TRBV2	.	TRBD2	16	CALAGGGARSTDTQYF	TGTGCCCTTGCTGGCGGGGGGGCCCGTTCCACAGATACGCAGTATTTT
TRBJ2-5	TRBV7-8	once	.	15	CASSPRWGVQETQYF	TGTGCCAGCAGCCCACGATGGGGCGTCCAAGAGACCCAGTACTTC
TRBJ2-3	TRBV30	.	TRBD2	15	CAWTAGLAGTDTQYF	TGTGCCTGGACAGCGGGACTAGCGGGGACAGATACGCAGTATTTT
TRBJ2-1	TRBV5-6	.	TRBD1	13	CASSLDRGNEQFF	TGTGCCAGCAGCTTGGACAGGGGCAATGAGCAGTTCTTC
TRBJ2-2	TRBV5-1	.	.	15	CASGGKGRDTGELFF	TGCGCCAGCGGAGGTAAAGGACGTGACACCGGGGAGCTGTTTTTT
TRBJ2-2	TRBV24-1	.	.	16	CATSDYWRANTGELFF	TGTGCCACCAGTGATTATTGGAGGGCGAACACCGGGGAGCTGTTTTTT
TRBJ1-5	TRBV9	.	.	15	CASSVSGYSNQPQHF	TGTGCCAGCAGCGTTTCGGGGTATAGCAATCAGCCCCAGCATTTT
TRBJ2-3	TRBV2	once	TRBD2	17	CASSLVAGDYNTDTQYF	TGTGCCAGCAGCTTAGTAGCGGGAGATTATAACACAGATACGCAGTATTTT
TRBJ2-2	TRBV11-2	.	.	13	CASSSTNTGELFF	TGTGCCAGCAGTTCAACGAACACCGGGGAGCTGTTTTTT
TRBJ2-7	TRBV6-2/TRBV6-3	.	TRBD2	17	CASSYSSRTSGSYEQYF	TGTGCCAGCAGTTACTCGTCTAGGACTAGCGGGTCCTACGAGCAGTACTTC
TRBJ2-1	TRBV6-2/TRBV6-3	.	TRBD2	14	CASSYWDYENEQFF	TGTGCCAGCAGTTACTGGGACTATGAAAATGAGCAGTTCTTC
TRBJ1-5	TRBV7-6	.	.	16	CASSLNAAGNNQPQHF	TGTGCCAGCAGCCTAAATGCGGCGGGGAACAATCAGCCCCAGCATTTT
TRBJ1-2	TRBV6-2/TRBV6-3	.	.	13	CASSFPGLYGYTF	TGTGCCAGCAGTTTCCCGGGTCTATATGGCTACACCTTC
TRBJ1-6	TRBV27	.	.	15	CASSRRTGNNSPLHF	TGTGCCAGCAGTCGGAGAACAGGGAATAATTCACCCCTCCACTTT
TRBJ2-7	TRBV7-2	.	.	14	CASSLSGGYYEQYF	TGTGCCAGCAGCTTGTCGGGGGGCTACTACGAGCAGTACTTC
TRBJ2-1	TRBV10-3	.	TRBD2	14	CATLGLAGDGEQFF	TGTGCCACCCTAGGACTAGCGGGAGATGGAGAGCAGTTCTTC
TRBJ1-2	TRBV7-2	.	.	13	CASSLEQGHGYTF	TGTGCCAGCAGCTTAGAGCAGGGCCATGGCTACACCTTC
TRBJ1-1	TRBV30	.	.	15	CAWSVVGGYDTEAFF	TGTGCCTGGAGTGTAGTGGGAGGGTACGACACTGAAGCTTTCTTT
TRBJ1-1	TRBV19	.	.	15	CASSIGRGANTEAFF	TGTGCCAGTAGTATCGGCCGGGGGGCGAACACTGAAGCTTTCTTT
TRBJ2-1	TRBV5-1	.	TRBD2	17	CASSYGTSGGSYNEQFF	TGCGCCAGCAGCTACGGGACTAGCGGGGGGTCCTACAATGAGCAGTTCTTC
TRBJ1-2	TRBV12-3/TRBV12-4	.	.	13	CASSLARGYGYTF	TGTGCCAGCAGTTTAGCGCGGGGCTATGGCTACACCTTC
TRBJ2-7	TRBV7-2	.	TRBD1	14	CASSSRDRVHEQYF	TGTGCCAGCAGCTCCCGGGACAGGGTCCACGAGCAGTACTTC
TRBJ1-4	TRBV28	.	.	15	CASSYGEATGEKLFF	TGTGCCAGCAGTTACGGAGAGGCGACGGGGGAAAAACTGTTTTTT
TRBJ2-1	TRBV28	.	TRBD1	17	CATRTGAGGSGVWEQFF	TGTGCCACCAGGACAGGGGCTGGCGGGAGTGGGGTTTGGGAGCAGTTCTTC
TRBJ2-3	TRBV5-4	.	TRBD2	18	CASSGRVGRGVNTDTQYF	TGTGCCAGCAGCGGACGGGTTGGGCGGGGGGTGAACACAGATACGCAGTATTTT
TRBJ2-5	TRBV7-8	.	TRBD2	17	CASSLVQGGGARETQYF	TGTGCCAGCAGCTTAGTCCAGGGCGGGGGAGCTCGCGAGACCCAGTACTTC
TRBJ2-2	TRBV5-4	.	.	12	CASSLSAGELFF	TGTGCCAGCAGCTTGTCAGCCGGGGAGCTGTTTTTT
TRBJ2-1	TRBV4-1	.	TRBD1	17	CASSQDRGTGVSNEQFF	TGCGCCAGCAGCCAAGATAGGGGGACAGGGGTGTCCAATGAGCAGTTCTTC
TRBJ1-3	TRBV3-1/TRBV3-2	.	.	14	CASSPTGIGNTIYF	TGTGCCAGCAGCCCGACAGGAATTGGAAACACCATATATTTT
TRBJ2-5	TRBV7-9	.	TRBD1	17	CASSLGRQGEFIETQYF	TGTGCCAGCAGCTTAGGAAGACAGGGAGAATTTATAGAGACCCAGTACTTC
TRBJ1-6	TRBV13	.	TRBD1	16	CASSLGTGGFGSPLHF	TGTGCCAGCAGCCTCGGGACAGGGGGATTCGGATCACCCCTCCACTTT
TRBJ2-2	TRBV7-3	.	TRBD2	17	CASSLTSGSWNTGELFF	TGTGCCAGCAGCTTAACAAGCGGGAGCTGGAACACCGGGGAGCTGTTTTTT
TRBJ2-7	TRBV18	.	TRBD1	14	CASSTGTGGDEQYF	TGTGCCAGCTCGACCGGGACAGGGGGCGACGAGCAGTACTTC
TRBJ1-2	TRBV6-6	.	.	14	CASSYGGVVEGYTF	TGTGCCAGCAGTTACGGGGGGGTTGTCGAAGGCTACACCTTC
TRBJ1-3	TRBV18	.	TRBD1	16	CASSPNTGTAGNTIYF	TGTGCCAGCTCACCGAATACCGGGACAGCCGGAAACACCATATATTTT
TRBJ1-2	TRBV20-1	.	.	11	CSGGHTYGYTF	TGCAGTGGCGGACATACCTATGGCTACACCTTC
TRBJ2-1	TRBV6-6	.	.	12	CASSSQVAEQFF	TGTGCCAGCAGTTCACAGGTAGCTGAGCAGTTCTTC
TRBJ2-6	TRBV7-2	few	.	18	CASSPRAGLISGANVLTF	TGTGCCAGCAGCCCCCGGGCGGGGCTTATCTCTGGGGCCAACGTCCTGACTTTC
TRBJ2-7	TRBV5-1	.	.	19	CASSFFMTASPTSSYEQYF	TGCGCCAGCAGCTTTTTCATGACAGCCTCCCCAACCTCCTCCTACGAGCAGTACTTC
TRBJ1-1	TRBV25-1	.	.	11	CAARGYTEAFF	TGTGCCGCGAGGGGGTACACTGAAGCTTTCTTT
TRBJ2-3	TRBV4-1	.	.	14	CASTTFSGPDTQYF	TGCGCCAGCACCACCTTCAGCGGCCCAGATACGCAGTATTTT
TRBJ2-3	TRBV4-1	.	.	19	CASSQEWLRDSIFPDTQYF	TGCGCCAGCAGCCAAGAGTGGCTTCGGGACTCAATCTTTCCAGATACGCAGTATTTT
TRBJ1-6	TRBV19	.	TRBD1	15	CASVTSGQGNSPLHF	TGTGCCAGCGTAACCTCGGGACAGGGGAATTCACCCCTCCACTTT
TRBJ2-1	TRBV7-3	.	TRBD2	16	CASSRAGSGVNNEQFF	TGTGCCAGCAGCCGTGCGGGTAGCGGGGTGAACAATGAGCAGTTCTTC
TRBJ2-3	TRBV4-2	.	TRBD2	18	CASSRVGTSGTSTDTQYF	TGTGCCAGCAGCCGCGTAGGGACTAGCGGGACTAGCACAGATACGCAGTATTTT
TRBJ1-5	TRBV24-1	.	.	15	CATSDLTGEEQPQHF	TGTGCCACCAGTGATTTAACCGGGGAGGAACAGCCCCAGCATTTT
TRBJ1-5	TRBV28	.	TRBD1	16	CASSRDRGSGNQPQHF	TGTGCCAGCAGCCGGGACAGGGGGTCGGGCAATCAGCCCCAGCATTTT
TRBJ1-2	TRBV27	.	TRBD1	15	CASSSGTGGNYGYTF	TGTGCCAGCAGTTCGGGGACAGGGGGGAACTATGGCTACACCTTC
TRBJ1-6	TRBV19	.	.	14	CATAGDPRNSPLHF	TGTGCCACAGCAGGGGATCCTCGGAATTCACCCCTCCACTTT
TRBJ1-2	TRBV7-9	.	.	13	CASSSEGLDGYTF	TGTGCCAGCAGCTCGGAGGGGCTCGATGGCTACACCTTC